The 20 T cell receptor beta chains presented below share a single source sample, sequenced in a study of long-term antiretroviral therapy in people with HIV. It was version v3.0 of the immunoSEQ assay that was run at survey level. This table comes from immunoSEQ multiplex PCR, and its TCRdb copy is limited to in-frame clones, with some not included. The sample comprises tens of thousands of clones, 85% to 90% of which are singletons, and 5.3% rests with the top ten. The specimen comprised unsorted PBMCs, sampled about 4.3 years after starting antiretroviral therapy. Receptor source: a man aged 25 to 40 with HIV.

The rearrangement links TRBV5-6 to TRBJ1-5; D might be TRBD1 (5 bases). The CDR3 covers 16 residues. Germline CDR1 is SGHDT and CDR2 is YYEEEE. V lost 0 bases and J lost 1, with 11 bases in between. The CDR3 region is CASSLGVGPSNQPQHF. CDR3 nucleotide sequence: TGTGCCAGCAGCTTGGGTGTGGGGCCAAGCAATCAGCCCCAGCATTTT.

CDR3 sequence reads: CASSDLDGYTEAFF. CDR3 coding DNA: TGTGCCAGCAGCGACTTAGACGGGTACACTGAAGCTTTCTTT. The genes are TRBV6-1 and TRBJ1-1; no definite D call. Per the germline V gene, CDR1 is MNHNS and CDR2 is SASEGT. This CDR3 is 14 amino acids long. V was trimmed by 6 bases and J by 3 bases, leaving 14 bases between them.

The chain joins TRBV19 to TRBJ2-1; D is unclear. There are 11 residues in the CDR3. With 6 bases removed from V and 8 bases from J, the gap between germline ends came to 8 bases. CDR1 is LNHDA, CDR2 SQIVND, per germline (reference sequence). This CDR3 is CASRGWDEQFF. The CDR3 nucleotides are TGTGCCAGTAGGGGATGGGATGAGCAGTTCTTC.

The chain joins TRBV5-1 to TRBJ2-4; D is possibly TRBD2 (5 bases). From germline, CDR1 is SGHRS and CDR2 YFSETQ. The CDR3 contains 14 residues. Trimming removed 3 bases at V and 2 bases at J, with 9 bases between. CDR3 in amino acids: CASSSGETKNIQYF. The CDR3 region has the DNA TGCGCCAGCAGCTCCGGGGAGACCAAAAACATTCAGTACTTC.

The rearrangement links TRBV9 to TRBJ1-1; D remains ambiguous. V was cut by 0 bases and J by 2 bases, with 8 bases left in between. There are 14 residues in the CDR3. Germline values: CDR1 SGDLS, CDR2 YYNGEE. The CDR3 DNA sequence: TGTGCCAGCAGCGTAGACGGTTCTAACACTGAAGCTTTCTTT. It yields the protein CASSVDGSNTEAFF.

The gene calls are TRBV7-3 and TRBJ2-7; weak D call: TRBD2 (5 bases). This CDR3 has 14 residues. Germline V gene data show CDR1 as SGHTA and CDR2 as FQGTGA. Trimming left V 2 bases short and J 0 bases short, with 8 bases between. The CDR3 here is CASSLEGSSYEQYF. The CDR3, as DNA: TGTGCCAGCAGCTTAGAGGGATCCTCCTACGAGCAGTACTTC.

The chain carries TRBV29-1 and TRBJ2-7; TRBD1 is a possible D gene (5 bases). There are 15 residues in the CDR3. Germline CDR1 is SQVTM and CDR2 is ANQGSEA. V lost 1 base and J lost 3, with 16 bases in between. Here the CDR3 DNA reads TGCAGCGTTGAAGCGCAGGGTGCTATGGGCTACGAGCAGTACTTC. This translates into CSVEAQGAMGYEQYF.

This clone was picked up a small number of times. V and J are TRBV16 and TRBJ1-1; D gene ambiguous. The CDR3 sequence is 15 residues long. Trimming removed 4 bases from V and 3 bases from J, with 15 bases in between. Germline V CDR1 and CDR2: KGHSY, FQNENV. CDR3 DNA sequence: TGTGCCAGCAGCCCGGGAAGGGCAGATTACACTGAAGCTTTCTTT. Amino acid sequence: CASSPGRADYTEAFF.

V is TRBV7-9 and J is TRBJ2-5; 8 bases are shared with TRBD2. V was pared by 1 base and J by 5 bases, with 3 bases of the junction left unmatched. CDR3 length: 14 amino acids. Germline values: CDR1 SEHNR, CDR2 FQNEAQ (reference sequence). CDR3 protein: CASSLDPGGETQYF. In DNA form, the CDR3 reads TGTGCCAGCAGCTTAGACCCGGGGGGGGAGACCCAGTACTTC.

The rearrangement uses TRBV6-6 and TRBJ1-6, with 9 bases lining up with TRBD1. Losses at the gene ends were 6 bases for V and 8 bases for J; bases not matched to a gene: 11. The germline CDR1 and CDR2 sequences are MNHNY and SVGAGI (reference sequence). CDR3 length: 16 residues. The CDR3 protein is CASRRGQGIDDSPLHF. The DNA of the CDR3 is TGTGCCAGCAGGCGAGGACAGGGGATAGATGATTCACCCCTCCACTTT.

V usage is TRBV27 and J usage is TRBJ2-1, with a weak D call TRBD1 (5 bases). Trimming removed 2 bases from V and 4 bases from J, with 12 bases in between. CDR3 length equals 15 residues. The germline V gene encodes CDR1 MNHEY and CDR2 SMNVEV (reference sequence). CDR3 nucleotides: TGTGCCAGCAGTTTAACGCAGGGTCAATACAATGAGCAGTTCTTC. Its translation: CASSLTQGQYNEQFF.

The J gene is TRBJ1-2, the V gene TRBV5-1, with D unresolved. This CDR3 is 16 amino acids long. Germline V gene data show CDR1 as SGHRS and CDR2 as YFSETQ. The ends were cut back, 4 bases at V and 4 bases at J, with 20 bases in the middle. CDR3 nucleotide sequence: TGCGCCAGCAGCACCCCTGACTTGGACGCCCCCTATGGCTACACCTTC. Translated: CASSTPDLDAPYGYTF.

The count of this clone is one. For the CDR3, the DNA is TGCGCCAGCAGCCCGGGACTGGGCTCCTACGAGCAGTACTTC. Its protein product is CASSPGLGSYEQYF. The rearrangement joins TRBV4-1 to TRBJ2-7; a possible D gene is TRBD2 (6 bases). Germline V gene data show CDR1 as MGHRA and CDR2 as YSYEKL. Trimming left V 4 bases short and J 0 bases short, with 10 bases between. The CDR3 runs 14 residues.

CDR3 residues: CASSMTGDYPDTQYF. The DNA of the CDR3 is TGTGCCAGCAGCATGACAGGGGACTATCCAGATACGCAGTATTTT. The gene calls are TRBV9 and TRBJ2-3; tentative D call: TRBD1 (8 bases). The CDR3 has 15 residues. Trimming removed 4 bases from V and 4 bases from J, with 16 bases in between. CDR1 and CDR2 (germline): SGDLS, YYNGEE.

The table lists this clone with a count of one. The V call is TRBV7-8, the J call TRBJ1-1; D uncertain. V was pared by 1 base and J by 2 bases, with 8 bases between. Germline V gene sequence: CDR1 SGHVS, CDR2 FQNEAQ. CDR3 length equals 14 residues. Here the CDR3 reads CASSLDPANTEAFF. The CDR3 DNA is TGTGCCAGCAGCTTAGATCCAGCAAACACTGAAGCTTTCTTT.

This clone was counted once. The chain employs TRBV23-1 and TRBJ2-7; 7 bases match TRBD2. TRBV23-1 is placed among ORFs of uncertain function. V was pared by 0 bases and J by 5 bases, with 13 bases of the junction left unmatched. There are 17 residues in the CDR3. The CDR3: CASSQSRKRGTLHEQYF. CDR3 sequence (DNA): TGCGCCAGCAGTCAATCTCGGAAGCGGGGCACCTTGCACGAGCAGTACTTC.

V gene TRBV19 combines with J gene TRBJ1-5; 8 bases line up with TRBD1. Germline V lookup: CDR1 LNHDA, CDR2 SQIVND (reference sequence). The ends lost 5 bases at V and 2 bases at J; junction bases unmatched: 8. The CDR3 extends over 16 amino acids. The CDR3 spells CASSSTGAVGNQPQHF. The CDR3 bases are TGTGCCAGTAGTTCGACAGGGGCCGTGGGCAATCAGCCCCAGCATTTT. Looking up the rest from reference TRBV19 and TRBJ1-5 gives the full variable domain: DGGITQSPKYLFRKEGQNVTLSCEQNLNHDAMYWYRQDPGQGLRLIYYSQIVNDFQKGDIAEGYSVSREKKESFPLTVTSAQKNPTAFYLCASSSTGAVGNQPQHFGDGTRLSIL.

This chain uses TRBV6-1 with TRBJ1-1, with D maybe TRBD1 (6 bases). Trimming left V 7 bases short and J 0 bases short, with 15 bases between. In germline, CDR1 is MNHNS, CDR2 SASEGT. The CDR3 has 15 amino acids. The DNA for the CDR3 is TGTGCCAGCACTCGGACAGTCCTGATGAACACTGAAGCTTTCTTT. It encodes CASTRTVLMNTEAFF.

The V and J genes are TRBV4-3 and TRBJ2-7; 11 bases line up with TRBD2. V lost 0 bases and J lost 7; bases outside the gene matches: 14. Germline V CDR1 and CDR2: LGHNA, YSLEER. The CDR3 contains 18 residues. The CDR3 bases are TGCGCCAGCAGCCAAGAACGGGTCGGGCTAGCGGGGGGATGGGAGCAGTACTTC. It codes for CASSQERVGLAGGWEQYF.

The chain combines TRBV5-1 with TRBJ2-7; D perhaps matches TRBD1 (5 bases). V lost 3 bases, J lost 2 bases, and 12 bases lay in between. The CDR3 consists of 14 residues. Germline V gene lookup returns CDR1 SGHRS and CDR2 YFSETQ. CDR3 sequence (DNA): TGCGCCAGCAGCTACCGGACACAAACCTACGAGCAGTACTTC. The encoded protein is CASSYRTQTYEQYF.